Below, one T cell receptor (beta chain) is given with its context. Authors' data handling: Estimates of nucleated cell counts were drawn from the amplification of reference gene primers. Some clones are missing from TCRdb's copy, which holds only in-frame ones; the method was immunoSEQ multiplex PCR. The V and J calls and clone size come from that table; D and trimming were worked out from the DNA. The table records about 15,000 clones, around 80% of them present only once. This entry comes from a study of blood T cell repertoires in COVID-19. Study in general: Collection of acute and convalescent COVID-19 samples took place in the United States, Italy and Spain. Nucleic acid was either cDNA or gDNA, and it came from T cells, B-cell-depleted T cells, or PBMCs.

This TCR was recovered from a woman between 50 and 59 years old with active or convalescent COVID-19. What was sequenced was peripheral blood.

The CDR3, as DNA: TGTGCCAGCAGCCAAGGGCAGGGGGCCTTTACCTACAATGAGCAGTTCTTC. This translates into CASSQGQGAFTYNEQFF. This rearrangement joins TRBV4-2 to TRBJ2-1, with TRBD1 matching 8 bases. CDR1 and CDR2 (germline): LGHNA, YNFKEQ. This CDR3 contains 17 residues. Trimming took 1 base from V and 2 from J; bases not matched to a gene: 7.